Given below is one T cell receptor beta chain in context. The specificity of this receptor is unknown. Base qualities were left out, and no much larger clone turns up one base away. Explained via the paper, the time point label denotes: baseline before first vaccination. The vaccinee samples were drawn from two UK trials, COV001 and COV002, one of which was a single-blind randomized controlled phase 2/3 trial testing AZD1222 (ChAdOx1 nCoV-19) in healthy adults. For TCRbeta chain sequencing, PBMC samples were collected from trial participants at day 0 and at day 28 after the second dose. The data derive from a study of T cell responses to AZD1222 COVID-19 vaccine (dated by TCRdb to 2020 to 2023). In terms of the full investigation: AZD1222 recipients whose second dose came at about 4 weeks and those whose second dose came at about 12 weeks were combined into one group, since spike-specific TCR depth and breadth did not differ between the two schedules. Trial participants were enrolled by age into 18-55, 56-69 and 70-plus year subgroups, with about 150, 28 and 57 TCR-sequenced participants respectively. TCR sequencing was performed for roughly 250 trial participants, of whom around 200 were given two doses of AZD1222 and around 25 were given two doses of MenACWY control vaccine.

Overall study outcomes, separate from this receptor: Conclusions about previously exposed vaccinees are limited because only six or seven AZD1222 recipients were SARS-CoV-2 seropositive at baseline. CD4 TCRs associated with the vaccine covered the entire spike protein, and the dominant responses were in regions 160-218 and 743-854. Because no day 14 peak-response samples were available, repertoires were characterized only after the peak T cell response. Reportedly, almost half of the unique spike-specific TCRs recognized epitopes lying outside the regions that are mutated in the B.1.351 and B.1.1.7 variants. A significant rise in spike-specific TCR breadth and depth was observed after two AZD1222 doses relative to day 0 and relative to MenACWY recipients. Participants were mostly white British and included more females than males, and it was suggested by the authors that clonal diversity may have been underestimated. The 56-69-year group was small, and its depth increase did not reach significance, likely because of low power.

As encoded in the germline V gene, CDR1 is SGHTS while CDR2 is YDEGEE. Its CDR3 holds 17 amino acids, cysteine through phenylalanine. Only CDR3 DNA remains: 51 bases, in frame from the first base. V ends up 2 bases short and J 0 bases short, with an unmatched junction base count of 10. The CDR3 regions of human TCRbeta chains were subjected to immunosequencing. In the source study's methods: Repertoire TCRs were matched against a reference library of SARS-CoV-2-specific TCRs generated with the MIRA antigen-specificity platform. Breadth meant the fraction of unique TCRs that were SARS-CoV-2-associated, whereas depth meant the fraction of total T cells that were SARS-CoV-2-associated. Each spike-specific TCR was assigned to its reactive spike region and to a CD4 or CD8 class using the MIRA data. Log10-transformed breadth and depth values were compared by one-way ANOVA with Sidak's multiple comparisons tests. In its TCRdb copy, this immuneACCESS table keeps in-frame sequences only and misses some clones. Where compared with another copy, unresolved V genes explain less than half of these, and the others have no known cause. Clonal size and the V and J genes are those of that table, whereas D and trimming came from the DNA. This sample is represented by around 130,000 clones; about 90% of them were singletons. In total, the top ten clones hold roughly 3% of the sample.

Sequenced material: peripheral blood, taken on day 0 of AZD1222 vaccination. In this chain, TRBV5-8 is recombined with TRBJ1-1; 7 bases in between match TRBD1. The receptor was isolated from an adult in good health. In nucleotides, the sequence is TGTGCCAGCAGCTTTTCCCGGGACAGTAGCATGAACACTGAAGCTTTCTTT. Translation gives CASSFSRDSSMNTEAFF.